These 17 T cell receptor beta chains originate from one sample sequenced in a study of blood T cell repertoires in COVID-19. The table came from immunoSEQ multiplex PCR; TCRdb's copy has only in-frame clones and leaves some out. The table records about 160,000 clones, around 86% of them present only once. The specimen sequenced was peripheral blood. These receptors came from an elderly man with acute or convalescent COVID-19.

The chain carries TRBV5-5 and TRBJ1-1, with D tentatively TRBD1 (5 bases). Germline values: CDR1 SGHKS, CDR2 YYEKEE (reference sequence). This CDR3 has 15 residues. Trimming took off 4 bases at V and 4 bases at J, with 17 bases between the two ends. The CDR3 bases are TGTGCCAGCAGCCCCGCCGTTTTGACAGTCACTGAAGCTTTCTTT. This sequence encodes CASSPAVLTVTEAFF.

The V and J genes are TRBV5-5 and TRBJ2-7, with D tentatively TRBD1 (5 bases). V was trimmed by 3 bases and J by 2 bases, leaving 15 bases between them. The germline CDR1 and CDR2 sequences are SGHKS and YYEKEE (reference sequence). The CDR3 extends over 15 amino acids. The CDR3 DNA follows: TGTGCCAGCAGCTGGGATTCGACAGCTACCTACGAGCAGTACTTC. It codes for CASSWDSTATYEQYF.

The chain carries TRBV5-1 and TRBJ2-2, with TRBD1 matching 10 bases. The ends lost 3 bases at V and 3 bases at J; junction bases unmatched: 2. CDR1 is SGHRS and CDR2 is YFSETQ in the germline V gene. The CDR3 covers 15 residues. CDR3 sequence (DNA): TGCGCCAGCAGCTGGGGGACAGGGGACACCGGGGAGCTGTTTTTT. Translation: CASSWGTGDTGELFF.

The chain combines TRBV19 with TRBJ1-5; tentatively, D is TRBD1 (5 bases). The length of the CDR3 is 14 residues. Trimming removed 9 bases at V and 2 bases at J, with 14 bases between. CDR1 and CDR2 (germline): LNHDA, SQIVND (reference sequence). The CDR3 sequence: CASGGVSGNQPQHF. CDR3 in DNA: TGTGCCAGCGGGGGGGTTTCCGGCAATCAGCCCCAGCATTTT.

The chain uses TRBV18 and TRBJ2-1; TRBD2 aligns across 11 bases. With 6 bases clipped from V and 4 bases from J, the junction kept 8 bases outside the gene matches. The CDR3 runs to 16 residues. Germline V CDR1 and CDR2: KGHSH, LQKENI. The CDR3 coding sequence is TGTGCCAGCTCCGTATTGGGACTAGCGGATTACAATGAGCAGTTCTTC. Amino acids: CASSVLGLADYNEQFF.

This clone was found once. The chain combines TRBV10-1 with TRBJ2-3; 9 bases agree with TRBD1. The CDR3 has 16 amino acids. CDR1 WNHNN and CDR2 SYGVQD come from the germline V gene (reference sequence). Trimming removed 3 bases from V and 0 bases from J; junction bases left unmatched: 4. DNA of the CDR3: TGCGCCAGCAGTGACTTACAGGGGGCCAGCACAGATACGCAGTATTTT. Translated: CASSDLQGASTDTQYF.

The chain carries TRBV3-1 (or the pseudogene TRBV3-2) and TRBJ2-5; no firm D call. V gave up 4 bases and J gave up 5 bases, with 17 bases separating them. Per the germline V gene, CDR1 is LGHDT and CDR2 is YNNKEL (reference sequence). The CDR3 consists of 15 residues. The CDR3 protein is CASSPSVRLVETQYF. CDR3 DNA sequence: TGTGCCAGCAGCCCCTCCGTAAGATTAGTGGAGACCCAGTACTTC.

V usage is TRBV5-1 and J usage is TRBJ1-1, with TRBD1 matching over 10 bases. Trimming removed 7 bases from V and 5 bases from J; junction bases left unmatched: 5. This CDR3 has 13 residues. Germline V lookup: CDR1 SGHRS, CDR2 YFSETQ. In DNA, the CDR3 is TGCGCCAGCCGAGGACAGGGGGGTACTGAAGCTTTCTTT. Its translation: CASRGQGGTEAFF. The whole variable domain, filled in from reference TRBV5-1 and TRBJ1-1, reads KAGVTQTPRYLIKTRGQQVTLSCSPISGHRSVSWYQQTPGQGLQFLFEYFSETQRNKGNFPGRFSGRQFSNSRSEMNVSTLELGDSALYLCASRGQGGTEAFFGQGTRLTVV.

The V and J genes are TRBV7-9 and TRBJ2-1; 12 bases line up with TRBD2. Per germline, CDR1 SEHNR and CDR2 FQNEAQ (reference sequence). After removal of 5 bases from V and 7 bases from J, the junction contained 9 bases not matched to a gene. This CDR3 has 16 residues. CDR3 in DNA: TGTGCCAGCAGCCGGAGGACTAGCGGGAAGCAGAATGAGCAGTTCTTC. It encodes CASSRRTSGKQNEQFF.

The rearrangement joins TRBV7-9 to TRBJ1-3; unclear D gene. This CDR3 comprises 18 residues. V lost 4 bases and J lost 0, with 19 bases in between. Germline loops: CDR1 SEHNR, CDR2 FQNEAQ (reference sequence). CDR3 bases: TGTGCCAGCAGCTCCCCGGAGGGCAGGCAATTCTCTGGAAACACCATATATTTT. As protein: CASSSPEGRQFSGNTIYF.

In DNA form, the CDR3 reads TGCGCCAGCAGATCGGGACAGGGAGCAACTAATGAAAAACTGTTTTTT. Protein: CASRSGQGATNEKLFF. V is TRBV5-1 and J is TRBJ1-4; 9 nucleotides align to TRBD1. V shed 5 bases, J shed 0 bases, and the junction held 5 bases outside the gene matches. The germline V gene has CDR1 SGHRS and CDR2 YFSETQ. The CDR3 has 16 residues.

The chain joins TRBV5-1 to TRBJ1-4; D is possibly TRBD1 (6 bases). V lost 1 base, J lost 7 bases, and 14 bases lay in between. The CDR3 has 15 amino acids. Germline V lookup: CDR1 SGHRS, CDR2 YFSETQ. As DNA, the CDR3 is TGCGCCAGCAGCTTGTCGGGGGGGCATGGTGAAAAACTGTTTTTT. Translated: CASSLSGGHGEKLFF.

This chain joins TRBV19 and TRBJ2-7; 9 bases fit TRBD2. Per germline, CDR1 LNHDA and CDR2 SQIVND (reference sequence). V trimming: 6 bases; J trimming: 2 bases; junction bases outside the gene matches: 5. The CDR3 runs 14 residues. The DNA of the CDR3 is TGTGCCAGTAGCGTAGCGGGGGCCACCTACGAGCAGTACTTC. Protein product: CASSVAGATYEQYF. The variable domain in full, with the rest retrieved from reference TRBV19 and TRBJ2-7, is DGGITQSPKYLFRKEGQNVTLSCEQNLNHDAMYWYRQDPGQGLRLIYYSQIVNDFQKGDIAEGYSVSREKKESFPLTVTSAQKNPTAFYLCASSVAGATYEQYFGPGTRLTVT.

The V call is TRBV5-1, the J call TRBJ2-1, with 12 bases lining up with TRBD2. CDR1 is SGHRS and CDR2 is YFSETQ in the germline V gene. Trimming took 0 bases from V and 8 from J; bases not matched to a gene: 3. CDR3 length: 15 amino acids. Here the CDR3 DNA reads TGCGCCAGCAGCTTGGGGCTAGCGGGAGGGGATGAGCAGTTCTTC. Protein: CASSLGLAGGDEQFF.

The chain links TRBV28 to TRBJ1-2; 7 bases line up with TRBD1. The J segment lost 4 bases and the V segment lost 7 bases, leaving 12 bases of the junction unmatched. Germline-derived CDR1 and CDR2 are MDHEN and SYDVKM. This CDR3 is 15 amino acids long. DNA of the CDR3: TGTGCCAGCACTCCCGGGCAGGGGGTGATCTATGGCTACACCTTC. Amino acids: CASTPGQGVIYGYTF.

This clone was observed once. The rearrangement joins TRBV13 to TRBJ2-7; weak D call: TRBD1 (5 bases). This CDR3 spans 14 amino acids. Germline V CDR1 and CDR2: PRHDT, FYEKMQ (reference sequence). V lost 6 bases and J 7 bases, leaving 19 bases between the germline ends. The CDR3 DNA reads TGTGCCAGCAGTATATCTACAGGCGGTCAAGAGCAGTACTTC. Encoded protein: CASSISTGGQEQYF.

The V call is TRBV24-1, the J call TRBJ2-7, with 14 bases that match TRBD2. V lost 4 bases to trimming and J lost 3 bases; unmatched junction nucleotides: 7. This CDR3 contains 17 residues. Per germline, CDR1 KGHDR and CDR2 SFDVKD. CDR3 loop: CATSETSGTSGSYEQYF. The CDR3 DNA sequence: TGTGCCACCAGTGAAACCTCCGGGACTAGCGGGAGCTACGAGCAGTACTTC.